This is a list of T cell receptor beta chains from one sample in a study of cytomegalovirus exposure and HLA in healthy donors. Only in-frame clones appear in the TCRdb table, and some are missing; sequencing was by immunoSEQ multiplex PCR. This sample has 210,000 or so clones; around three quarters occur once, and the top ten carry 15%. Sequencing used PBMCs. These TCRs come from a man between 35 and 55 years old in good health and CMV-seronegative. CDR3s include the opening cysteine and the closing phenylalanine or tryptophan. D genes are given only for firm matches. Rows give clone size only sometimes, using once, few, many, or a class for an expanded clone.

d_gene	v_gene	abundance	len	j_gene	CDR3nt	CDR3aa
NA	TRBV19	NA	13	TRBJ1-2	TGTGCCAGTAGTATGGGGAGAGACTATGGCTACACCTTC	CASSMGRDYGYTF
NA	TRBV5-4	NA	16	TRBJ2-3	TGTGCCAGCAGCTTGGAGCACCTCCAAAGCTCAGATACGCAGTATTTT	CASSLEHLQSSDTQYF
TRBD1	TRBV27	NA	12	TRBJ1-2	TGTGCCAGCAGACCAGACAGGGGTGGCTACACCTTC	CASRPDRGGYTF
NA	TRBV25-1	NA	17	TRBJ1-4	TGTGCCAGCAGTGAAAGTAGGTTGGAGGGCCTTAATGAAAAACTGTTTTTT	CASSESRLEGLNEKLFF
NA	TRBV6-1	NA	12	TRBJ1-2	TGTGCCAGCAGTGGACAGAACTATGGCTACACCTTC	CASSGQNYGYTF
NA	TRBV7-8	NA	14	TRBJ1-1	TGTGCCAGCAGCCTACAGTGGATTGGCACTGAAGCTTTCTTT	CASSLQWIGTEAFF
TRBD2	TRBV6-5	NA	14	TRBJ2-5	TGTGCCACCTCTAGCGGGGGGCCGAAGGGGACCCAGTACTTC	CATSSGGPKGTQYF
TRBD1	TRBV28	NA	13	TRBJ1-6	TGTGCCAGCCACAGGGGGGGGAATTCACCCCTCCACTTT	CASHRGGNSPLHF
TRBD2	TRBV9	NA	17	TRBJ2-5	TGTGCCAGCAGCGTAGGAGAGTCGGGGGGGCGGCAAGAGACCCAGTACTTC	CASSVGESGGRQETQYF
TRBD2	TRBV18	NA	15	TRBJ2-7	TGTGCCAGCTCACCATCAACTAGCGGGTTTTACGAGCAGTACTTC	CASSPSTSGFYEQYF
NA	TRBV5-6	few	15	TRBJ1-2	TGTGCCAGCAGCTTGGAGTTGGATTTTTTGGGCGGCTACACCTTC	CASSLELDFLGGYTF
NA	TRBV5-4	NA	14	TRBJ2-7	TGTGCCAGCAGCTTAACAGAAGTCTCCTACGAGCAGTACTTC	CASSLTEVSYEQYF
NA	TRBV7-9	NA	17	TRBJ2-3	TGTGCCAGCAGCTTAGTGTGGACTCGCTCCCACACAGATACGCAGTATTTT	CASSLVWTRSHTDTQYF
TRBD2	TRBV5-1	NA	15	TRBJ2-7	TGCGCCAGCAGCTCGGGGGGACTAGCGGGTTACGAGCAGTACTTC	CASSSGGLAGYEQYF
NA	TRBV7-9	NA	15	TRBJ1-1	TGTGCCAGCAGCGTAGAGGGGTGGGATGCGACTGAAGCTTTCTTT	CASSVEGWDATEAFF
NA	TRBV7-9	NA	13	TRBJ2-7	TGTGCCAGCAGCCCCGGTCGAGGCCACGAGCAGTACTTC	CASSPGRGHEQYF
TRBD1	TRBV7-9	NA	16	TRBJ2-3	TGTGCCAGCAGCTTAGCCCGGACAGGGGTCACAGATACGCAGTATTTT	CASSLARTGVTDTQYF
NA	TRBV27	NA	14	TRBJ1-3	TGTGCCAGCAGTTTATCGGACAGCCGAGGCACCATATATTTT	CASSLSDSRGTIYF
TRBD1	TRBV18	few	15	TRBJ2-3	TGTGCCAGCTCACCACCCGCGACAGGGTCAGATACGCAGTATTTT	CASSPPATGSDTQYF
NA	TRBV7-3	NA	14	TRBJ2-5	TGTGCCAGCAGCCCTTCTGGTACTCAAGAGACCCAGTACTTC	CASSPSGTQETQYF
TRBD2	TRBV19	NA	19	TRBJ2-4	TGTGCCAGTAGTATAGACTCAGGGGGACTAGCGGGATCCAAAAACATTCAGTACTTC	CASSIDSGGLAGSKNIQYF
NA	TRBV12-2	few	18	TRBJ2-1	TGTGCAAGTCGCTTAGCCGCAACTAGCGGGAGCAATTACAATGAGCAGTTCTTC	CASRLAATSGSNYNEQFF